Listed below are T cell receptor beta chains from one sample, sequenced in a study of cytomegalovirus exposure and HLA in healthy donors. Here immunoSEQ multiplex PCR was the method, and the copy in TCRdb shows in-frame clones only, minus some. There are over 150,000 clones in the sample; roughly 77% occur only once, and under 5% lies in the top ten. The specimen was PBMCs. These receptors all come from a man younger than 45 in good health and CMV-seropositive. The CDR3 runs from the conserved cysteine through the conserved F or W. Each record gives: J gene, D gene, V gene, clone size, CDR3 protein, CDR3 DNA. D genes are given only for firm matches. Clone size, where shown, is once, few, many, or a class for clones that have expanded.

j_call: TRBJ2-5; d_call: TRBD2; v_call: TRBV9; clone_size: .; cdr3_aa: CASSVGERGGGALETQYF; cdr3_nt: TGTGCCAGCAGCGTAGGAGAAAGGGGCGGGGGGGCTCTGGAGACCCAGTACTTC
j_call: TRBJ1-5; d_call: .; v_call: TRBV2; clone_size: .; cdr3_aa: CASSERGGGNQPQHF; cdr3_nt: TGTGCCAGCAGTGAAAGAGGGGGTGGCAATCAGCCCCAGCATTTT
j_call: TRBJ2-3; d_call: .; v_call: TRBV27; clone_size: few; cdr3_aa: CASLSMGRTDTQYF; cdr3_nt: TGTGCCAGCCTTTCAATGGGGCGCACAGATACGCAGTATTTT
j_call: TRBJ1-1; d_call: TRBD1; v_call: TRBV7-2; clone_size: .; cdr3_aa: CASSARQGGTEAFF; cdr3_nt: TGTGCCAGCAGCGCACGACAGGGAGGCACTGAAGCTTTCTTT
j_call: TRBJ1-1; d_call: .; v_call: TRBV10-3; clone_size: .; cdr3_aa: CAISVGEGTEAFF; cdr3_nt: TGTGCCATCAGTGTCGGGGAGGGCACTGAAGCTTTCTTT
j_call: TRBJ1-5; d_call: .; v_call: TRBV28; clone_size: .; cdr3_aa: CASSLLNQPQHF; cdr3_nt: TGTGCCAGCAGCCTCCTCAATCAGCCCCAGCATTTT
j_call: TRBJ1-2; d_call: TRBD1; v_call: TRBV10-3; clone_size: once; cdr3_aa: CAISQGQGGYTF; cdr3_nt: TGTGCCATCAGCCAAGGACAGGGAGGCTACACCTTC
j_call: TRBJ2-7; d_call: TRBD1; v_call: TRBV7-9; clone_size: .; cdr3_aa: CASSFTGAYEQYF; cdr3_nt: TGTGCCAGCAGCTTTACAGGGGCCTACGAGCAGTACTTC
j_call: TRBJ2-2; d_call: TRBD2; v_call: TRBV7-2; clone_size: few; cdr3_aa: CASSKGDYSGELFF; cdr3_nt: TGTGCCAGCAGCAAAGGGGACTACTCCGGGGAGCTGTTTTTT
j_call: TRBJ2-3; d_call: TRBD2; v_call: TRBV7-6; clone_size: .; cdr3_aa: CASSWKGRGRADTQYF; cdr3_nt: TGTGCCAGCAGCTGGAAGGGGAGGGGTCGAGCAGATACGCAGTATTTT